This TCR beta chain was retrieved from a study of cytomegalovirus exposure and HLA in healthy donors (dated by TCRdb to the late 2010s). Turning to the overall study: According to an earlier analysis of a few hundred of the donors, about 179 million T cells yielded 95 million to 140 million unique TCR beta sequences and around 280 Gb of sequence data. Genome-wide SNP genotypes for about 55% of the roughly 670 donors were used in a later genetic analysis, which treated that subset as a discovery cohort. The T cell repertoires of 666 subjects were profiled by immunosequencing and related to cytomegalovirus serostatus. On average, around 200,000 unique TCR beta nucleotide sequences were sequenced per donor among a few hundred genotyped donors of the cohort, with 15% to 20% of those sequences being non-productive. The genetic ancestry cluster associated with self-reported Caucasian donors included about 84% of the 350 to 500 genotyped donors. Donor age, sex, ethnicity and CMV serostatus were collected together with the repertoire data. The study aimed to test whether signatures of past pathogen exposure could be identified by cataloging public T cell receptors. All discovery cohort repertoires had been generated using a single sequencing platform. The number of typed donors differed by locus: 629-630 for A, B, C, DRB1 and DQB1; 500 to 550 for DQA1; some 590 for DPA1; and some 450 for DPB1. To decide whether each TCR beta V gene segment behaved as functional or pseudogenic, an earlier analysis of fewer than 750 of the donors relied on high-throughput TCR beta sequencing. Five DR-DQ haplotypes were handled as single units for association and clustering because linkage in the cohort was strong. The later analysis used no new phenotypic data to find candidate immune exposures, relying instead on TCR beta sequences and their occurrence across donors. HLA typing covered class I and class II loci at four-digit resolution. A later analysis re-examined previously published TCR beta repertoires from hundreds of donors and added high-resolution HLA genotyping to investigate patterns of TCR occurrence. Along with the roughly 700-subject first cohort, a separate validation cohort of over a hundred different subjects was used. About 300 gigabases of sequencing data and around 87 million unique TCR sequences were included in an early release covering under 650 HLA-typed donors. To predict cytomegalovirus infection status, the study combined high-throughput TCR immunosequencing, statistical association of individual TCRs with disease status, and machine learning. Results the study describes overall, beyond this receptor: When HLA alleles, especially DR and DQ, strongly co-occurred, attributing TCR associations to individual alleles was difficult. In the study, 150 to 200 TCR beta chains were listed as associated with cytomegalovirus. Presence/absence analyses assumed roughly uniform sequencing depth across donors, an assumption that may not hold. Compared with the roughly 710-donor mean, donors in an Asian-associated ancestry cluster had fewer N-insertions in productive TCRs, according to a later genetic analysis. The classifier was reported to diagnose cytomegalovirus status with high specificity and sensitivity in both the original and validation cohorts. The only immune exposure information available for the cohort was CMV serostatus. Most CMV-associated TCR beta chains appeared to be HLA-restricted in a later analysis, and the HLA associations seemed to be driven largely by CMV exposure. It was suggested by the authors that the approach could potentially be generalized to other disease states and immunological phenotypes. In a later analysis, TCR association rates were found to vary across HLA loci, with the most associated TCRs seen for DRB1 alleles and the fewest for HLA-C alleles. Because HLA typing was unavailable for some donors at each locus, only the typed subset was used in association tests. In this cohort, only TCR beta chains were sequenced, and detectable features were limited by the absence of alpha or paired-chain data. Specific HLA alleles were associated with 15,000 to 20,000 TCR beta sequences at a false discovery rate of 0.05 in a later analysis. In a later analysis, HLA-associated TCR beta chains showed more clonal expansion and lower generation probabilities than non-associated chains that were equally common. A further reported finding was that TCR beta sequences accurately predicted the HLA-A and HLA-B alleles for most subjects in the first cohort. Most TCR sequences were observed very rarely across donors, whereas some public TCRs were present in many individuals. A few of the identified cytomegalovirus-associated TCR beta chains were confirmed in vitro to be specific for cytomegalovirus antigens. A later genetic analysis associated a missense DCLRE1C variant with V-gene and J-gene trimming of TCR beta chains, and an independent cohort replicated the association. Fewer than 20 rarely observed V segments, including chromosome 9 orphons, were excluded from the earlier analysis of a few hundred of the donors because counts were too low. Linkage disequilibrium might explain the correlated functional status among segregating V segments, but an unknown experimental factor could not be ruled out. An earlier analysis of 450 to 750 of the donors showed that most TCR beta V segments appeared in productive rearrangements either about 90% or about 30% of the time, which broadly matched IMGT annotations. A cluster of highly shared sequence variants was judged likely to be a technical artifact of the sequencing pipeline. According to a later analysis, parvovirus B19, influenza, CMV and Epstein-Barr virus appeared linked to several top co-occurrence clusters. Some IMGT-functional V segments, including TRBV6-2 and TRBV6-3, could not be distinguished by the 87-base-pair reads and were therefore excluded.

Library creation used the immunoSEQ multiplex PCR assay. For the multiplex PCR, a mixture combining 60 forward primers for TCR Vbeta segments and 13 reverse primers for TCR Jbeta segments was used. A multiplex PCR assay on genomic DNA amplified the CDR3 region of rearranged TCR beta genes. On the Illumina HiSeq System, the amplified TCR beta libraries were sequenced as 87-base-pair reads. Per the source publication's procedure: Across the 666 repertoires, a later analysis counted tens of millions of unique TCR beta chains, some 11 million of which were shared by at least two donors. A nearest-neighbor algorithm error-corrected the raw reads and collapsed the reads into unique sequences, merging closely related sequences to remove PCR and sequencing errors. CDR3 sequences were aligned to IMGT reference sequences to assign V, D and J gene segments. For a sequence to be retained, a match of at least six nucleotides to both a V gene segment and a J gene segment was required. Rearrangements were classified as productive when the CDR3 lacked stop codons and remained in frame with V and J, and all other rearrangements were classified as non-productive. CDR3 was defined by IMGT convention, running from the second conserved V-encoded cysteine to the conserved J-encoded phenylalanine. The earlier analysis of a few hundred of the donors excluded any sequence lacking an unambiguous match to a single V gene segment. An earlier analysis of fewer than 750 of the donors called V segments functional above 56.7% productive rearrangements and segregating when the between-donor standard deviation exceeded 5%. A statistical classification framework was built for diagnosing cytomegalovirus status from the catalog of TCR beta chain sequences. A later analysis assigned V and J genes by comparing TCR nucleotide sequences with IMGT/GENE-DB human TR gene sequences. The TCRdist pipeline was used in a later analysis to assign CDR3 sequences and most-parsimonious VDJ recombination scenarios. In a later analysis, each TCR beta chain was defined by its CDR3 amino acid sequence together with its V-gene family, and reads lacking a unique V-gene family were excluded. To address suspected cross-contamination and a sequencing artifact, a later analysis removed under 600 highly shared, low-generation-probability nucleotide sequences. A later analysis calculated a clonal expansion index for each public chain from normalized within-repertoire ranks of inferred template counts. In a later analysis, generation probabilities were computed with a VDJ recombination model fitted to out-of-frame rearrangements, and the resulting probabilities were checked against IGoR. Hypergeometric tests were used in a later analysis to score TCR-TCR, TCR-HLA and TCR-CMV co-occurrence, with a repertoire-size bias correction applied to the TCR pairs. A later analysis estimated false discovery rates by permuting HLA or CMV assignments 20 times. In a later analysis, co-occurring TCRs were grouped using DBSCAN, and TCRdist sequence similarity was added for clustering within HLA-allele-positive subsets. Repertoires with fewer than 30,000 or more than 120,000 public chains, plus five repertoires with anomalous nucleotide sharing, were excluded from co-occurrence clustering. TCRdb provides this immuneACCESS table in a form limited to in-frame rearrangements. Some clones are lacking; in checked studies, under half of them reflect an unresolved V gene, and why the rest are absent is not known. The D gene and trimming were derived from the DNA, and the V and J assignments and clone size from that table. This sample holds about 160,000 clones; around 76% were observed only once. The top ten hold approximately 1.4% of the sample.

In total, over 600 healthy bone marrow donors made up the cohort. At the time of sampling, every cohort member was nominally healthy, though immune exposures that went unrecorded were likely present. The donor tested CMV seropositive and was one of the 289 seropositive cohort members. A peripheral blood sample was collected from each donor, and TCR beta sequencing was performed on peripheral blood mononuclear cells. Genomic DNA was extracted from the blood cell samples with the Qiagen DNeasy Blood Extraction Kit. This clone was seen a single time. Its antigen is still unknown. The junction does not match germline at one end; this may be a read error. CDR1 and CDR2 are read off the germline V gene (reference sequence) as SSHAT and FNYEAQ. The CDR3 runs 13 residues from the cysteine to the phenylalanine. Just CDR3 DNA is preserved here, 39 bases in frame from base 1.

Material: PBMCs. The V gene is TRBV7-7 and the J gene is TRBJ2-7; TRBD2 is possibly the D segment (6 matching bases). The source is a girl under 18 in good health and CMV-seropositive. The CDR3 amino acid sequence is: CASSFREAGEQYF. The sequence in DNA is TGTGCTAGCAGCTTCAGGGAAGCGGGCGAGCAGTACTTC.